This T cell receptor beta chain was identified during a study of cytomegalovirus exposure and HLA in healthy donors. With 60 Vbeta and 13 Jbeta primers, the PCR was carried out. TCRdb's table, derived via immunoSEQ multiplex PCR, lists solely in-frame clones and lacks some. Among 150,000 to 200,000 clones listed, 78% were seen once. The CDR3 runs 19 residues. CDR1 is MGHRA, CDR2 YSYEKL, per germline. V gave up 0 bases and J gave up 0 bases; unmatched junction bases: 8. The material sequenced was PBMCs. The V gene is TRBV4-1, the J gene TRBJ2-7; 13 nucleotides match TRBD2. This receptor was obtained from a female donor in good health and CMV-seronegative. CDR3 protein: CASSQDSGLAGESSYEQYF. The CDR3 DNA reads TGCGCCAGCAGCCAAGATAGCGGACTAGCGGGGGAAAGCTCCTACGAGCAGTACTTC.